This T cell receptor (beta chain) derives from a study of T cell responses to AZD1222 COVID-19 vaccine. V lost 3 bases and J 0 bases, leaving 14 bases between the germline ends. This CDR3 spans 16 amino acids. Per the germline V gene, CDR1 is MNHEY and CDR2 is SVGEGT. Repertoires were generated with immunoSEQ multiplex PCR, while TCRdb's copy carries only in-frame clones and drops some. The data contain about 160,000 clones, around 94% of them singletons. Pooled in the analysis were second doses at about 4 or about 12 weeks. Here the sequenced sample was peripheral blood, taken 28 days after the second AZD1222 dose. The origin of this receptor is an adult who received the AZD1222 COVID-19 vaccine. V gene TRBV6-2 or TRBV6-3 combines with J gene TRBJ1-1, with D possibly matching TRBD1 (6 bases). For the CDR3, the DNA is TGTGCCAGCAGTTATTCGGACAGACATATGAACACTGAAGCTTTCTTT. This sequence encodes CASSYSDRHMNTEAFF.